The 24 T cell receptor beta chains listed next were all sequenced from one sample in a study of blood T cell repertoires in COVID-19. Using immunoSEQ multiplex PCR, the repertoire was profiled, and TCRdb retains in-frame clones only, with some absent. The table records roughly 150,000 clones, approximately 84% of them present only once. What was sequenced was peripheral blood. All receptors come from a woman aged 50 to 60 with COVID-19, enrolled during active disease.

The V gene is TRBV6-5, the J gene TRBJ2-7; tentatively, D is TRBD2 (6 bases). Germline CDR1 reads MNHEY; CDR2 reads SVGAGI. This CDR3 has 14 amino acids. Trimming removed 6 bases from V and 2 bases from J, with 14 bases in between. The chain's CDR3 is CASRLGLQTYEQYF. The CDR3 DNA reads TGTGCCAGCAGACTGGGACTTCAGACCTACGAGCAGTACTTC.

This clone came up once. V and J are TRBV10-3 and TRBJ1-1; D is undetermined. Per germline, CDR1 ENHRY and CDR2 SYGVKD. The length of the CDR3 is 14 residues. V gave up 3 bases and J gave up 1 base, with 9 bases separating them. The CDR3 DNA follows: TGTGCCATCAGTGATGAGGTCCGGAACACTGAAGCTTTCTTT. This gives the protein CAISDEVRNTEAFF.

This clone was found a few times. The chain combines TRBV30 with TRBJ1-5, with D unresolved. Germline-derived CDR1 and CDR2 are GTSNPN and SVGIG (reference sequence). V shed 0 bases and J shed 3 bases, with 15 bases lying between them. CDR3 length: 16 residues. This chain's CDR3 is CAWSVVRSPYNQPQHF. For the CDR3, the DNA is TGTGCCTGGAGTGTAGTTAGGAGCCCTTACAATCAGCCCCAGCATTTT.

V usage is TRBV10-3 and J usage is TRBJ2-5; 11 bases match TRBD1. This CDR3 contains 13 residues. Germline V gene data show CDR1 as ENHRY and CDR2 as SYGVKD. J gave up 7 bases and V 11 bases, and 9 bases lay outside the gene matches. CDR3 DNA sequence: TGTGCCGTATGGGACAGGGGGGTTGTGACCCAGTACTTC. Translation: CAVWDRGVVTQYF.

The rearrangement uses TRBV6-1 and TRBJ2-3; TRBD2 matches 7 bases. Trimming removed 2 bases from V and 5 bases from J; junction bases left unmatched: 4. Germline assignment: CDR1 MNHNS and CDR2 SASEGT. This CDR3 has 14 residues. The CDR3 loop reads CASSEQRGVDTQYF. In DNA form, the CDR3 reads TGTGCCAGCAGTGAACAGCGGGGAGTAGATACGCAGTATTTT.

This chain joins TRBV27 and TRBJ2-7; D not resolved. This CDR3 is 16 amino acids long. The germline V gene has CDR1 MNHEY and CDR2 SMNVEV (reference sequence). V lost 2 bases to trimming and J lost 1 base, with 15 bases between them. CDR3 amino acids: CASSLHGHSKSYEQYF. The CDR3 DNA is TGTGCCAGCAGTTTACATGGGCACTCGAAATCCTACGAGCAGTACTTC.

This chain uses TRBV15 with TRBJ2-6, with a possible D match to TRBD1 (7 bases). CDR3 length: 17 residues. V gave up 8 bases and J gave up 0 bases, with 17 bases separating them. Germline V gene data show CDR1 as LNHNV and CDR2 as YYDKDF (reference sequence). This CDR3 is CATRGTEAHSGANVLTF. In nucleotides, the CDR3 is TGTGCCACCCGCGGGACAGAGGCCCACTCTGGGGCCAACGTCCTGACTTTC.

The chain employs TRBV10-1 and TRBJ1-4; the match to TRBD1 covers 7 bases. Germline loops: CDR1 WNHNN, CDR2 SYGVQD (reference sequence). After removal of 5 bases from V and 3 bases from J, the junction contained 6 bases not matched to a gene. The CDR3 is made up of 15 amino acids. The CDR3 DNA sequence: TGCGCCAGCAGTAAGGGACAGCGGTCTAATGAAAAACTGTTTTTT. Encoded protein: CASSKGQRSNEKLFF.

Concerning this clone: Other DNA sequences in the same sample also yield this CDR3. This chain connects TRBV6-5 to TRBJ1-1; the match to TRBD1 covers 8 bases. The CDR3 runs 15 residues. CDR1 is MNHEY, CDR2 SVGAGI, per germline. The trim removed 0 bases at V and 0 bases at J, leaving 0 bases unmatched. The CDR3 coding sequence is TGTGCCAGCAGTTACTCGACAGGGGTGAACACTGAAGCTTTCTTT. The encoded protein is CASSYSTGVNTEAFF.

The CDR3 is CASSAQGSPLHF. Here the CDR3 DNA reads TGTGCCAGCAGCGCGCAGGGTTCACCCCTCCACTTT. V and J are TRBV7-2 and TRBJ1-6, with D perhaps TRBD1 (5 bases). This CDR3 is 12 amino acids long. In germline, CDR1 is SGHTA, CDR2 FQGNSA. Trimming removed 5 bases at V and 9 bases at J, with 8 bases between.

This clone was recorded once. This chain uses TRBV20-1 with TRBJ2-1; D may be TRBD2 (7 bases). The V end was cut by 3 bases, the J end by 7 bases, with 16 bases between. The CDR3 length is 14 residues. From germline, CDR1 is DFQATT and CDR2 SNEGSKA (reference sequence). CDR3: CSASEGGPRNEQFF. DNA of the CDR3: TGCAGTGCTAGTGAGGGGGGGCCAAGGAATGAGCAGTTCTTC.

The CDR3 sequence: CASSRGQNSYEQYF. In DNA form, the CDR3 reads TGTGCCAGCAGCCGCGGACAGAATTCCTACGAGCAGTACTTC. The J gene is TRBJ2-7, the V gene TRBV7-9, with a possible D match to TRBD1 (6 bases). The CDR3 spans 14 residues. Trimming removed 5 bases at V and 1 base at J, with 12 bases between. CDR1 SEHNR and CDR2 FQNEAQ come from the germline V gene (reference sequence).

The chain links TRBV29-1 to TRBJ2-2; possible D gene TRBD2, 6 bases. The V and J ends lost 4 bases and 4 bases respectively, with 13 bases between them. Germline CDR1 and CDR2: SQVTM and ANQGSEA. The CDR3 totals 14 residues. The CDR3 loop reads CSVGMGGITGELFF. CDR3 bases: TGCAGCGTTGGGATGGGGGGAATCACCGGGGAGCTGTTTTTT.

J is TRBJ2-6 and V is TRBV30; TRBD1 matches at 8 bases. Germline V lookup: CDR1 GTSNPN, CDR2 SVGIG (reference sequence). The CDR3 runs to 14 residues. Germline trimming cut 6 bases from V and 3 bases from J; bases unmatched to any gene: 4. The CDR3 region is CACHRGSGANVLTF. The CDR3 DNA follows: TGTGCCTGCCACAGGGGGAGTGGGGCCAACGTCCTGACTTTC.

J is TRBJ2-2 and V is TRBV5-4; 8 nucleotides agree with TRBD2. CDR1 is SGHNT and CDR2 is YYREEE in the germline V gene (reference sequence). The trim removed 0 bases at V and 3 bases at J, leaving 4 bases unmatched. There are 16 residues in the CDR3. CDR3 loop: CASSLEAGEYTGELFF. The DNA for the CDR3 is TGTGCCAGCAGCTTGGAAGCGGGGGAGTACACCGGGGAGCTGTTTTTT.

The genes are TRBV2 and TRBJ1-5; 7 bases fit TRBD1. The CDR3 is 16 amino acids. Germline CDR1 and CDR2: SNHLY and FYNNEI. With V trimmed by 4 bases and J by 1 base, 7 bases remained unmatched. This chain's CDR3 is CASSGGQLRSNQPQHF. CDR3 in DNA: TGTGCCAGCAGTGGGGGACAGTTAAGAAGCAATCAGCCCCAGCATTTT.

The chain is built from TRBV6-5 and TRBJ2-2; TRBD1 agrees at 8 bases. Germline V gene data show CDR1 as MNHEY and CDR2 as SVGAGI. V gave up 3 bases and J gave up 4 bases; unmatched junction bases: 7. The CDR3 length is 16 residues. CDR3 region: CASSYWQGAGTGELFF. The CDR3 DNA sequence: TGTGCCAGCAGTTATTGGCAGGGGGCGGGCACCGGGGAGCTGTTTTTT.

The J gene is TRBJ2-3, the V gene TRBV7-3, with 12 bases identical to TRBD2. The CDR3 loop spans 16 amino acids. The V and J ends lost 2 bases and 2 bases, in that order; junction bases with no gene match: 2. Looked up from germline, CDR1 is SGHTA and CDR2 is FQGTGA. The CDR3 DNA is TGTGCCAGCAGCTTAGCTAGCGGGGGGGTCACAGATACGCAGTATTTT. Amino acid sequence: CASSLASGGVTDTQYF.

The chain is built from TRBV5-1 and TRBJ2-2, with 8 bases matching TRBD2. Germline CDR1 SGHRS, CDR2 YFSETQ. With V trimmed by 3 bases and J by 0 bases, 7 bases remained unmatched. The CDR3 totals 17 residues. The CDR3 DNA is TGCGCCAGCAGCTGGGGAGCGGGGGAGGCGAACACCGGGGAGCTGTTTTTT. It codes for CASSWGAGEANTGELFF. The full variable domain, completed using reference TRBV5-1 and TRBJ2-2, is KAGVTQTPRYLIKTRGQQVTLSCSPISGHRSVSWYQQTPGQGLQFLFEYFSETQRNKGNFPGRFSGRQFSNSRSEMNVSTLELGDSALYLCASSWGAGEANTGELFFGEGSRLTVL.

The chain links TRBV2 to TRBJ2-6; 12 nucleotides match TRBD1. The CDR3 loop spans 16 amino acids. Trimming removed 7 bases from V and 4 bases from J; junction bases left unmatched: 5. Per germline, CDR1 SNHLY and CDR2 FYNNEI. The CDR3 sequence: CASTGTGGAGANVLTF. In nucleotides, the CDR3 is TGTGCCAGCACTGGGACAGGGGGCGCGGGGGCCAACGTCCTGACTTTC.

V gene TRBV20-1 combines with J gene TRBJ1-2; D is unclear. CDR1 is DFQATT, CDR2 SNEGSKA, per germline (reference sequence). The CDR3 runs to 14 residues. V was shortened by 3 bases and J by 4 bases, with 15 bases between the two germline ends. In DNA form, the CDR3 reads TGCAGTGCTAGTGGACCGGGGTTGGGCTATGGCTACACCTTC. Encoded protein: CSASGPGLGYGYTF.

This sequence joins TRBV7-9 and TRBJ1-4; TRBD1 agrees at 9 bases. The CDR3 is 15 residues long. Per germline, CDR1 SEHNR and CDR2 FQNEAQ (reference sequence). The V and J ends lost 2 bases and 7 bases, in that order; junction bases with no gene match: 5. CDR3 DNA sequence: TGTGCCAGCAGCTTATCACAGGGGGCTGGTGAAAAACTGTTTTTT. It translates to CASSLSQGAGEKLFF.

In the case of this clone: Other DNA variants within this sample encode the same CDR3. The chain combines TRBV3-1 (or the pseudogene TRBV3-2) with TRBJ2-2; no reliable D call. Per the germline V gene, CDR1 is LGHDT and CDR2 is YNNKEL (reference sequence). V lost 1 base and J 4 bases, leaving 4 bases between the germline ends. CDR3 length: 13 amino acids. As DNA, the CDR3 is TGTGCCAGCAGCCAAGTGAGCACCGGGGAGCTGTTTTTT. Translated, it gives CASSQVSTGELFF.

CDR3 in amino acids: CASSRRQGARTEAFF. For the CDR3, the DNA is TGTGCCAGCAGCCGACGACAGGGGGCGCGAACTGAAGCTTTCTTT. V gene TRBV11-3 combines with J gene TRBJ1-1, with 10 positions matching TRBD1. The length of the CDR3 is 15 residues. The V gene end was trimmed by 5 bases and the J gene end by 5 bases; junction bases not matched to a gene: 8. Looked up from germline, CDR1 is SGHNT and CDR2 is YENEEA.